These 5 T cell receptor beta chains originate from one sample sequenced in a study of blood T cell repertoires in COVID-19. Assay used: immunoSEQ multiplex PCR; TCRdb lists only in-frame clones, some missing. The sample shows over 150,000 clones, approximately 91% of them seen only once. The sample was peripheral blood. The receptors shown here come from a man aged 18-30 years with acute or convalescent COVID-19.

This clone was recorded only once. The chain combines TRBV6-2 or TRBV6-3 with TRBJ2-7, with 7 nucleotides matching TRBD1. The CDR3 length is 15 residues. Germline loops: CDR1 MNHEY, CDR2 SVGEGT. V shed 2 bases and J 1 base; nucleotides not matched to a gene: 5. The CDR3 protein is CASSYEGAVSYEQYF. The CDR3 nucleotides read TGTGCCAGCAGTTACGAGGGGGCCGTATCCTACGAGCAGTACTTC.

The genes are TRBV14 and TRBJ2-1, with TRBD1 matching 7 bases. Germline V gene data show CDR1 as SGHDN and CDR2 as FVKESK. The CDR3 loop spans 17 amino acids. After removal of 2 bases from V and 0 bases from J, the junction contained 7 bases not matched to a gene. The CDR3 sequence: CASSQSRQGSSYNEQFF. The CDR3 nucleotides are TGTGCCAGCAGCCAAAGCCGACAGGGCAGCTCCTACAATGAGCAGTTCTTC.

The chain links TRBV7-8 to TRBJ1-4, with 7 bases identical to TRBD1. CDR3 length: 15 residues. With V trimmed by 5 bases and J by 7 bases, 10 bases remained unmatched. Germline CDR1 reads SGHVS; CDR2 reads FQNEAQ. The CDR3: CASSAPGQKGEKLFF. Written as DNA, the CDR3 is TGTGCCAGCAGCGCCCCGGGACAGAAGGGTGAAAAACTGTTTTTT.

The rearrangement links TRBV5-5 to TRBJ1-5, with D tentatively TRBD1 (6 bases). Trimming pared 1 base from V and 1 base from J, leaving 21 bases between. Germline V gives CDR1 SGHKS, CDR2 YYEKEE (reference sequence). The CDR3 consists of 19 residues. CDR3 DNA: TGTGCCAGCAGCTTGTTGGCAGTCCGGGGGGCAAAAAGCAATCAGCCCCAGCATTTT. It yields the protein CASSLLAVRGAKSNQPQHF.

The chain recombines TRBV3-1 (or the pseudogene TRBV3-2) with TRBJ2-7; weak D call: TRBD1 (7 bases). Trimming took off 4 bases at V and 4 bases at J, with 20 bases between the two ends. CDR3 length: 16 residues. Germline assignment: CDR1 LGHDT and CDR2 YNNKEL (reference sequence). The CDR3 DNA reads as TGTGCCAGCAGCCTTACCTTAGGGGCAGGGGGGTACGAGCAGTACTTC. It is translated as CASSLTLGAGGYEQYF.